The 3 T cell receptor beta chains below all came from one sample that was sequenced in a study of control samples from healthy donors and cancer patients. Sequenced by immunoSEQ multiplex PCR; TCRdb stores in-frame clones only, minus some. The table records around 100,000 clones, roughly 92% of them present only once. Sequencing was done on a sample of blood. The receptors here all came from a human donor in good health. The donor label of this sample is uncertain.

The genes are TRBV19 and TRBJ1-5; no firm D call. The germline CDR1 and CDR2 sequences are LNHDA and SQIVND (reference sequence). The V gene lost 3 bases and the J gene lost 1 base, with 10 bases spanning the gap. This CDR3 is built from 15 residues. The CDR3 here is CASSIGIGSNQPQHF. The CDR3, as DNA: TGTGCCAGTAGTATCGGTATAGGGAGCAATCAGCCCCAGCATTTT.

This clone was counted once. This sequence joins TRBV10-3 and TRBJ1-6; D is ambiguous. From germline, CDR1 is ENHRY and CDR2 SYGVKD. The CDR3 runs 15 residues. The V gene lost 11 bases and the J gene lost 7 bases, with 21 bases spanning the gap. CDR3 nucleotide sequence: TGTGCCGTCACTTCCGATGGGGTTATCAATTCACCCCTCCACTTT. Protein: CAVTSDGVINSPLHF.

The V gene is TRBV28, the J gene TRBJ2-1; TRBD1 agrees at 7 bases. V lost 6 bases to trimming and J lost 8 bases; unmatched junction nucleotides: 13. Germline-derived CDR1 and CDR2 are MDHEN and SYDVKM. The CDR3 consists of 15 residues. The CDR3, as DNA: TGTGCCAGCAGCCGGGCCGACAGGGTTTCCCATGAGCAGTTCTTC. This gives the protein CASSRADRVSHEQFF.